The 29 T cell receptor beta chains below come from one sample, sequenced in a study of shared T cell receptors in the human thymus. The repertoire was sequenced with immunoSEQ multiplex PCR; TCRdb's copy has only in-frame clones and lacks some. The sample includes roughly 410,000 clones, roughly 94% of them seen just once. The sequenced sample was thymocytes. The receptors derive from a human donor.

The V call is TRBV5-1, the J call TRBJ2-1, with a weak D call TRBD1 (6 bases). V was trimmed by 2 bases and J by 5 bases, leaving 14 bases between them. Per germline, CDR1 SGHRS and CDR2 YFSETQ. This CDR3 has 15 residues. The CDR3 DNA is TGCGCCAGCAGCTTACGAGTCAGGGGCGACAATGAGCAGTTCTTC. It yields the protein CASSLRVRGDNEQFF.

The genes are TRBV27 and TRBJ1-1, with D unclear. This CDR3 contains 10 residues. V was pared by 7 bases and J by 4 bases, with 4 bases between. CDR1 and CDR2 (germline): MNHEY, SMNVEV (reference sequence). The CDR3 loop is CASKGTEAFF. The CDR3 bases are TGTGCCAGCAAGGGCACTGAAGCTTTCTTT.

The chain is built from TRBV28 and TRBJ2-1; 11 bases are a match to TRBD2. Trimming cost V 6 bases and J 3 bases; bases outside gene matches: 16. The germline V gene has CDR1 MDHEN and CDR2 SYDVKM. The CDR3 is 19 amino acids. The CDR3 reads CASSLGGTSGPRGYNEQFF. The CDR3 DNA sequence: TGTGCCAGCAGCTTAGGGGGGACTAGCGGCCCCAGGGGCTACAATGAGCAGTTCTTC.

V usage is TRBV7-9 and J usage is TRBJ2-1, with 7 bases fitting TRBD1. Germline V CDR1 and CDR2: SEHNR, FQNEAQ (reference sequence). Losses at the gene ends were 3 bases for V and 8 bases for J; bases not matched to a gene: 4. The CDR3 runs 13 residues. The CDR3 region has the DNA TGTGCCAGCAGCTTTAAACAGGGGCATGAGCAGTTCTTC. This translates into CASSFKQGHEQFF.

The chain recombines TRBV18 with TRBJ2-7; D is uncertain. The CDR3 consists of 14 residues. Per the germline V gene, CDR1 is KGHSH and CDR2 is LQKENI. Trimming stripped 4 bases from V and 2 bases from J, with 12 bases between. CDR3 residues: CASSLAHHPYEQYF. As DNA, the CDR3 is TGTGCCAGCTCACTGGCACACCACCCCTACGAGCAGTACTTC.

This clone was seen only once. The chain recombines TRBV28 with TRBJ2-2; 8 bases are shared with TRBD2. This CDR3 spans 17 amino acids. Unmatched junction bases numbered 10, after V lost 5 bases and J lost 2 bases. CDR1 is MDHEN and CDR2 is SYDVKM in the germline V gene. CDR3 in amino acids: CASSLREGEGNTGELFF. Written as DNA, the CDR3 is TGTGCCAGCAGTCTCCGGGAGGGGGAAGGTAACACCGGGGAGCTGTTTTTT.

In the case of this clone: The same CDR3 can be traced to other DNA sequences in this sample. This rearrangement joins TRBV19 to TRBJ1-5, with unresolved D. V lost 3 bases, J lost 2 bases, and 2 bases lay in between. The length of the CDR3 is 12 residues. Germline V gene lookup returns CDR1 LNHDA and CDR2 SQIVND (reference sequence). Written as DNA, the CDR3 is TGTGCCAGTAGTATTGGCAATCAGCCCCAGCATTTT. Its protein product is CASSIGNQPQHF.

In this sample, this clone turned up once. The chain couples TRBV7-2 to TRBJ2-7, with a tentative D call TRBD2 (5 bases). With 3 bases removed from V and 5 bases from J, the gap between germline ends came to 8 bases. The CDR3 has 12 residues. CDR1 is SGHTA and CDR2 is FQGNSA in the germline V gene. CDR3 sequence reads: CASSFEGNEQYF. The CDR3 coding sequence is TGTGCCAGCAGCTTCGAGGGCAACGAGCAGTACTTC.

This clone occurred a few times. The genes are TRBV14 and TRBJ2-5, with 12 bases matching TRBD2. The trim removed 0 bases at V and 3 bases at J, leaving 8 bases unmatched. The CDR3 extends over 18 amino acids. The V gene's germline CDR1 is SGHDN and CDR2 FVKESK. The CDR3 DNA is TGTGCCAGCAGCCAAGATCCCCCTAGCGGGAGGGCCGAAGAGACCCAGTACTTC. Translation: CASSQDPPSGRAEETQYF. Full variable domain (outside the CDR3, taken from reference TRBV14 and TRBJ2-5): EAGVTQFPSHSVIEKGQTVTLRCDPISGHDNLYWYRRVMGKEIKFLLHFVKESKQDESGMPNNRFLAERTGGTYSTLKVQPAELEDSGVYFCASSQDPPSGRAEETQYFGPGTRLLVL.

The chain employs TRBV7-9 and TRBJ1-1; D gene unclear. Germline-derived CDR1 and CDR2 are SEHNR and FQNEAQ (reference sequence). V was trimmed by 2 bases and J by 1 base, leaving 11 bases between them. This CDR3 has 15 residues. CDR3 DNA: TGTGCCAGCAGCTTAAGAGTAGAGGGGAACACTGAAGCTTTCTTT. Translation gives CASSLRVEGNTEAFF.

In the case of this clone: One end of the junction does not line up with germline, which may come from a read error. The chain combines TRBV7-7 with TRBJ2-7; D remains ambiguous. Germline lookup yields CDR1 SSHAT and CDR2 FNYEAQ (reference sequence). There are 14 residues in the CDR3. CDR3 region: CASTRRPYHYEQYF. In DNA, the CDR3 is TGTGCTAGCACCCGACGACCATACCACTACGAGCAGTACTTC.

The chain links TRBV2 to TRBJ2-1; D is unclear. The CDR3 is made up of 16 amino acids. Germline V gene data show CDR1 as SNHLY and CDR2 as FYNNEI. The V end was cut by 1 base, the J end by 0 bases, with 10 bases between. The CDR3 DNA is TGTGCCAGCAGTGAAGTTGTAGGGAACTCCTACAATGAGCAGTTCTTC. Translated, it gives CASSEVVGNSYNEQFF.

The rearrangement joins TRBV9 to TRBJ2-7, with D possibly matching TRBD2 (5 bases). The CDR3 covers 16 residues. CDR1 and CDR2 (germline): SGDLS, YYNGEE. Trimming took 0 bases from V and 4 from J, leaving 17 bases between them. DNA for the CDR3: TGTGCCAGCAGCGTAGGTGGGAGAATAGTTCCGTACGAGCAGTACTTC. This sequence encodes CASSVGGRIVPYEQYF.

The genes are TRBV7-2 and TRBJ2-1, with D uncertain. This CDR3 has 12 amino acids. The germline CDR1 and CDR2 sequences are SGHTA and FQGNSA. V was cut by 9 bases and J by 4 bases, with 10 bases left in between. The CDR3: CASCRQYNEQFF. CDR3 DNA: TGTGCCAGTTGCAGGCAGTACAATGAGCAGTTCTTC.

V usage is TRBV27 and J usage is TRBJ1-1, with TRBD1 matching 9 bases. Losses at the gene ends were 4 bases for V and 3 bases for J; bases not matched to a gene: 12. The V gene's germline CDR1 is MNHEY and CDR2 SMNVEV (reference sequence). CDR3 length equals 17 residues. CDR3 DNA sequence: TGTGCCAGCAGTTACAGGGGGCAAACCACCCGGGACACTGAAGCTTTCTTT. Translation gives CASSYRGQTTRDTEAFF.

This clone was detected a few times. The chain carries TRBV28 and TRBJ2-7; TRBD1 matches 8 bases. Germline V gives CDR1 MDHEN, CDR2 SYDVKM. Losses at the gene ends were 6 bases for V and 6 bases for J; bases not matched to a gene: 13. The CDR3 sequence is 15 residues long. The CDR3 bases are TGTGCCAGCAGAAGGAGGCAGGGGGCTATTCGCGAGCAGTACTTC. Translation: CASRRRQGAIREQYF.

The chain employs TRBV4-2 and TRBJ2-1; the match to TRBD2 covers 7 bases. V shed 4 bases and J 7 bases; nucleotides not matched to a gene: 10. The germline gives CDR1 LGHNA, CDR2 YNFKEQ. The CDR3 runs to 15 residues. The CDR3 loop reads CASSRAPGGGNEQFF. CDR3 in DNA: TGTGCCAGCAGCCGAGCGCCGGGGGGAGGGAATGAGCAGTTCTTC.

V gene TRBV4-2 combines with J gene TRBJ2-1; D may correspond to TRBD1 or TRBD2 (5 bases each). CDR3 length equals 22 residues. The germline V gene has CDR1 LGHNA and CDR2 YNFKEQ. Deletions cut 0 bases from V and 4 bases from J, with 31 bases between. The CDR3 bases are TGTGCCAGCAGCCAAGATATGGGTATAGGCGGCCGATCCTCTGGGGGATACAATGAGCAGTTCTTC. Translation gives CASSQDMGIGGRSSGGYNEQFF.

Here the CDR3 DNA reads TGTGCCAGCAGTTCCTTGACAGGATCGGGGGCGATTCTAGCACAGATTACGCAGTATTTT. It translates to CASSSLTGSGAILAQITQYF. The gene calls are TRBV27 and TRBJ2-3; perhaps D is TRBD1 or TRBD2 (6 bases each). The CDR3 runs 20 residues. Germline V gene sequence: CDR1 MNHEY, CDR2 SMNVEV (reference sequence). Trimming shortened V by 4 bases and J by 8 bases, and 34 bases separated the two germline ends.

The V and J genes are TRBV7-2 and TRBJ2-5; D might be TRBD1 (6 bases). Trimming stripped 4 bases from V and 4 bases from J, with 16 bases between. This CDR3 region has 15 residues. Germline loops: CDR1 SGHTA, CDR2 FQGNSA. CDR3 region: CASSYSNRVGETQYF. The CDR3 DNA reads as TGTGCCAGCAGCTATTCTAACAGGGTCGGAGAGACCCAGTACTTC.

The chain recombines TRBV14 with TRBJ1-1, with D possibly TRBD1 on 5 matching bases. This CDR3 has 15 residues. The germline V gene has CDR1 SGHDN and CDR2 FVKESK. Trimming shortened V by 1 base and J by 3 bases, and 12 bases separated the two germline ends. The CDR3 DNA follows: TGTGCCAGCAGCCAAGTGTTCGGGGACGACACTGAAGCTTTCTTT. Translation gives CASSQVFGDDTEAFF.

This chain uses TRBV28 with TRBJ2-3, with a tentative D call TRBD2 (6 bases). The CDR3 totals 20 residues. V was cut by 3 bases and J by 4 bases, with 29 bases left in between. From germline, CDR1 is MDHEN and CDR2 SYDVKM. CDR3 protein: CASSLERVSPRGGWADTQYF. The CDR3 DNA reads as TGTGCCAGCAGTTTGGAACGGGTCAGCCCTAGGGGAGGCTGGGCAGATACGCAGTATTTT.

The rearrangement joins TRBV28 to TRBJ1-2; 7 positions agree with TRBD1. With 8 bases clipped from V and 6 bases from J, the junction kept 6 bases outside the gene matches. The CDR3 covers 12 residues. Germline V gene lookup returns CDR1 MDHEN and CDR2 SYDVKM. The CDR3 loop reads CASLQGRDGYTF. For the CDR3, the DNA is TGTGCCAGCCTACAGGGGCGGGATGGCTACACCTTC.

This chain uses TRBV7-8 with TRBJ2-7; D is possibly TRBD2 (6 bases). This CDR3 region has 15 residues. Germline values: CDR1 SGHVS, CDR2 FQNEAQ. V was pared by 1 base and J by 1 base, with 11 bases between. In DNA, the CDR3 is TGTGCCAGCAGCTTAGGAGCGGGTCTATCCTACGAGCAGTACTTC. It codes for CASSLGAGLSYEQYF.

As concerns this clone: Relative to the germline gene, one junction end is altered; a read error may explain this. The chain carries TRBV7-7 and TRBJ2-1, with TRBD2 matching over 9 bases. The CDR3 has 15 amino acids. In germline, CDR1 is SSHAT, CDR2 FNYEAQ (reference sequence). In nucleotides, the CDR3 is TGTGCTAGCAGCTTAGTAGGCGGGAGGGCCGATGAGCAGTTCTTC. Residues: CASSLVGGRADEQFF.

The V and J genes are TRBV28 and TRBJ1-1; tentatively, D is TRBD1 (5 bases). The CDR3 consists of 12 residues. Germline V gene lookup returns CDR1 MDHEN and CDR2 SYDVKM. Trimming took off 11 bases at V and 6 bases at J, with 16 bases between the two ends. CDR3 residues: CAHQGRGSEAFF. In nucleotides, the CDR3 is TGTGCCCACCAAGGGAGGGGATCTGAAGCTTTCTTT.

The rearrangement uses TRBV15 and TRBJ2-1, with D tentatively TRBD2 (6 bases). There are 14 residues in the CDR3. V gave up 7 bases and J gave up 1 base, with 11 bases separating them. CDR1 and CDR2 from the germline V gene are LNHNV and YYDKDF (reference sequence). The chain's CDR3 is CATNGGTSYNEQFF. The CDR3 bases are TGTGCCACCAATGGCGGGACGTCCTACAATGAGCAGTTCTTC.

V gene TRBV7-6 combines with J gene TRBJ1-6, with 9 positions matching TRBD1. The CDR3 has 16 residues. Germline CDR1 is SGHVS and CDR2 is FNYEAQ. Trimming removed 5 bases from V and 7 bases from J; junction bases left unmatched: 9. CDR3 bases: TGTGCCAGCAGCCCGGGGACAGGGAGGGAAAATTCACCCCTCCACTTT. Translating it yields CASSPGTGRENSPLHF. The full variable domain, rest sourced from reference TRBV7-6 and TRBJ1-6, is GAGVSQSPRYKVTKRGQDVALRCDPISGHVSLYWYRQALGQGPEFLTYFNYEAQQDKSGLPNDRFSAERPEGSISTLTIQRTEQRDSAMYRCASSPGTGRENSPLHFGNGTRLTVT.

This chain's CDR3 is CASSLGVRRQYTGELFF. CDR3 nucleotides: TGTGCCAGCAGTTTAGGGGTACGGAGACAATACACCGGGGAGCTGTTTTTT. J is TRBJ2-2 and V is TRBV28; no firm D call. Trimming removed 2 bases at V and 3 bases at J, with 16 bases between. Germline CDR1 reads MDHEN; CDR2 reads SYDVKM. The CDR3 runs 17 residues.